Below, 17 T cell receptor beta chains from the same sample are listed, as sequenced in a study of T-cell reconstitution after alpha-beta-depleted transplantation in children. Construction of the TCRbeta library involved unique molecular identifiers. TCRdb re-analysed the PCR reads in MiXCR, keeping a single row per CDR3 protein. This table has about 250,000 distinct CDR3 sequences, approximately 24% appearing once. The sequenced sample was PBMCs, mostly from graft donor cells, obtained 360 days after TCRalphabeta/CD19-depleted stem cell transplant. The source of these receptors is a female patient aged 2-9 years who had a stem cell transplant for congenital amegakaryocytic thrombocytopenia, so the T cells may come from the graft donor.

This clonotype was picked up a small number of times. The chain links TRBV20-1 to TRBJ1-5; perhaps TRBD1 as D (5 bases). Deletions cut 6 bases from V and 8 bases from J, with 14 bases between. Germline values: CDR1 DFQATT, CDR2 SNEGSKA (reference sequence). The CDR3 consists of 12 residues. The CDR3 protein is CSAAGLGKPQHF. CDR3 nucleotides: TGCAGTGCGGCGGGGCTTGGGAAGCCCCAGCATTTT.

This clonotype turned up a few times. The V call is TRBV12-3 or TRBV12-4, the J call TRBJ2-5; D is perhaps TRBD1 (6 bases). The V gene lost 7 bases and the J gene lost 2 bases, with 17 bases spanning the gap. This CDR3 has 15 residues. In DNA, the CDR3 is TGTGCCAGCATGGCAGTCAGGGGTGGACAAGAGACCCAGTACTTC. Translation: CASMAVRGGQETQYF.

This clonotype was seen repeatedly, ten times or more. V usage is TRBV4-3 and J usage is TRBJ2-7; D could derive from TRBD1 or TRBD2 (6 bases each). Deletions cut 0 bases from V and 6 bases from J, with 21 bases between. The CDR3 is made up of 17 amino acids. Germline-derived CDR1 and CDR2 are LGHNA and YSLEER. The CDR3 nucleotides read TGCGCCAGCAGCCAAGAGCCCCCTGGAGGGCTAGGGGGCGAGCAGTACTTC. This sequence encodes CASSQEPPGGLGGEQYF.

A word on this clonotype: This may arise from a read error, as a much more abundant clone is one base away. This sequence joins TRBV29-1 and TRBJ2-7; 7 bases align to TRBD1. The germline gives CDR1 SQVTM, CDR2 ANQGSEA. V lost 6 bases, J lost 6 bases, and 11 bases stayed unmatched. The CDR3 consists of 13 residues. DNA of the CDR3: TGCAGCGTGGGGGACAGATACATAGTCGAGCAGTACGTC. This translates into CSVGDRYIVEQYV.

The table lists this clonotype with a few counts. The CDR3 loop reads CASNNRGASPLHF. The CDR3 DNA follows: TGTGCCAGCAACAATCGGGGGGCATCACCCCTCCACTTT. The chain has TRBV28 and TRBJ1-6; D is possibly TRBD1 (6 bases). V was clipped by 7 bases and J by 10 bases, with 14 bases between them. Germline V gene data show CDR1 as MDHEN and CDR2 as SYDVKM. This CDR3 comprises 13 residues.

This clonotype has only a few counts. The chain joins TRBV25-1 to TRBJ2-7; TRBD2 agrees at 9 bases. Per germline, CDR1 MGHDK and CDR2 SYGVNS. V lost 7 bases, J lost 1 base, and 5 bases stayed unmatched. The CDR3 runs to 14 residues. The DNA of the CDR3 is TGTGCCAGCACCGGACTAGCGCCTTCCTACGAGCAGTACTTC. It codes for CASTGLAPSYEQYF.

This clonotype was observed a few times. The CDR3 loop reads CASSHSRTKETQYF. CDR3 DNA sequence: TGTGCCAGCAGCCATTCGAGGACCAAAGAGACCCAGTACTTC. The chain is built from TRBV3-1 and TRBJ2-5; D remains unclear. Per the germline V gene, CDR1 is LGHDT and CDR2 is YNNKEL (reference sequence). Trimming shortened V by 3 bases and J by 3 bases, and 11 bases separated the two germline ends. The CDR3 has 14 amino acids.

The V call is TRBV6-2 or TRBV6-3, the J call TRBJ2-7; 7 nucleotides line up with TRBD2. This CDR3 is built from 13 residues. Germline CDR1 MNHEY, CDR2 SVGEGT. Trimming at V came to 2 bases and at J to 12 bases, leaving 10 bases not matched to a gene. In DNA, the CDR3 is TGTGCCAGCAGTTACCCGCAGGAGGGACTACCGTACTTC. Its protein is CASSYPQEGLPYF.

This clonotype has just a few counts. This sequence joins TRBV4-2 and TRBJ1-6; D not certain. The CDR3 is 17 amino acids. Germline CDR1 is LGHNA and CDR2 is YNFKEQ. V shed 0 bases and J shed 6 bases, with 15 bases lying between them. This CDR3 reads CASSQEGAPDTNSPLHF. CDR3 nucleotides: TGTGCCAGCAGCCAAGAGGGAGCCCCGGATACTAATTCACCCCTCCACTTT.

The genes are TRBV6-1 and TRBJ1-2; D gene ambiguous. The V gene's germline CDR1 is MNHNS and CDR2 SASEGT. The CDR3 runs to 13 residues. The germline V and J ends were trimmed by 1 base and 5 bases, with 8 bases remaining between them. Here the CDR3 reads CASSEGSVYGYTF. The CDR3 DNA follows: TGTGCCAGCAGTGAAGGTTCAGTATATGGCTACACCTTC.

This clonotype was recorded a few times. V and J are TRBV3-1 and TRBJ1-2, with a tentative D call TRBD1 (5 bases). CDR1 and CDR2 (germline): LGHDT, YNNKEL (reference sequence). This CDR3 is 11 amino acids long. Deletions cut 8 bases from V and 4 bases from J, with 8 bases between. CDR3 coding DNA: TGTGCCAGCTCGGGGGGCTATGGCTACACCTTC. Translated, it gives CASSGGYGYTF.

This clonotype was seen more than once but under ten times. This chain connects TRBV15 to TRBJ1-1; TRBD1 might be the D (5 bases). The CDR3 totals 16 residues. Trimming took off 0 bases at V and 1 base at J, with 12 bases between the two ends. The germline gives CDR1 LNHNV, CDR2 YYDKDF (reference sequence). As DNA, the CDR3 is TGTGCCACCAGCAGAGACCTGGGACGGAGGAACACTGAAGCTTTCTTT. This codes for CATSRDLGRRNTEAFF.

This chain uses TRBV6-1 with TRBJ2-7; maybe TRBD1 (6 bases). The germline CDR1 and CDR2 sequences are MNHNS and SASEGT. The CDR3 is made up of 14 amino acids. Trimming took 4 bases from V and 0 from J, leaving 10 bases between them. In DNA form, the CDR3 reads TGTGCCAGCAGTGCCGGACAGTCCTCCTACGAGCAGTACTTC. Translating it yields CASSAGQSSYEQYF.

J is TRBJ2-3 and V is TRBV11-3, with 9 bases identical to TRBD2. Trimming at V came to 1 base and at J to 2 bases, leaving 4 bases not matched to a gene. The CDR3 covers 16 residues. The V gene's germline CDR1 is SGHNT and CDR2 YENEEA. The CDR3 region is CASSLGSGGNTDTQYF. CDR3 DNA sequence: TGTGCCAGCAGCTTAGGTAGCGGGGGAAACACAGATACGCAGTATTTT.

This clonotype was counted many times. The V and J genes are TRBV20-1 and TRBJ2-5, with D perhaps assigned TRBD1 or TRBD2 (5 bases each). Germline CDR1 DFQATT, CDR2 SNEGSKA (reference sequence). Trimming stripped 3 bases from V and 4 bases from J, with 12 bases between. The CDR3 loop spans 13 amino acids. CDR3 protein: CSASTGAGETQYF. The CDR3 DNA is TGCAGTGCTAGCACCGGGGCAGGAGAGACCCAGTACTTC.

There are many counts of this clonotype. The chain joins TRBV3-1 to TRBJ2-7; D is ambiguous. The CDR3 contains 13 residues. CDR1 and CDR2 from the germline V gene are LGHDT and YNNKEL (reference sequence). Trimming took off 0 bases at V and 6 bases at J, with 9 bases between the two ends. This CDR3 reads CASSQDLGGEQYF. The CDR3 region has the DNA TGTGCCAGCAGCCAAGATCTTGGCGGCGAGCAGTACTTC.

This rearrangement joins TRBV7-9 to TRBJ1-1; D may be TRBD1 (5 bases). The CDR3 is made up of 13 amino acids. Germline V lookup: CDR1 SEHNR, CDR2 FQNEAQ (reference sequence). Trimming shortened V by 11 bases and J by 1 base, and 14 bases separated the two germline ends. CDR3: CAAGAVWNTEAFF. The CDR3 DNA follows: TGTGCCGCTGGGGCAGTGTGGAACACTGAAGCTTTCTTT.